This section outlines one T cell receptor (beta chain) sequence together with its context. CDR3 length: 18 amino acids. V lost 6 bases to trimming and J lost 6 bases; unmatched junction nucleotides: 23. Germline V gene lookup returns CDR1 SQVTM and CDR2 ANQGSEA. Sequencing used cDNA as its template, made by extracting RNA and reverse transcribing it. The repertoire was sequenced with immunoSEQ multiplex PCR; TCRdb's copy has only in-frame clones and lacks some. Here the sample spans about 76,000 clones, 29% being singletons. Treatment: oral pan-JAK inhibitor, 5-10 mg twice daily. Both peripheral blood and punch biopsies of lesional scalp skin were obtained from patients who had alopecia areata. The authors sorted CD4+ and CD8+ T cells from PBMCs. This sample was included in a study of CD8+ T cells in alopecia areata.

The sequencing here drew on CD8+ T cells sorted from blood, taken at week 4, from a patient treated with tofacitinib. V and J are TRBV29-1 and TRBJ2-3, with 8 bases identical to TRBD2. The clonotype originates from a human donor with alopecia areata. In nucleotides, the CDR3 is TGCAGCGTCCACCGGCTGACCTCCGGGGGGGAGTTCCGCGATACGCAGTATTTT. This sequence encodes CSVHRLTSGGEFRDTQYF.